This TCR beta chain was identified in a study of blood T cell repertoires in COVID-19. Study details: The United States, Italy and Spain provided the acute and convalescent COVID-19 samples. Sources were T cells, B-cell-depleted T cells, or PBMCs; the material itself was cDNA or gDNA.

In the source study's methods: Reference gene primer amplification gave estimated nucleated cell counts. Only in-frame clones appear in the TCRdb table, and some are missing; sequencing was by immunoSEQ multiplex PCR. V, J and clone size derive from that table, while D and trimming were established from the DNA sequence. The repertoire consists of about 120,000 clones, with around nine tenths occurring once and the leading ten covering approximately 1.4%. This CDR3 spans 15 amino acids. Per germline, CDR1 LGHDT and CDR2 YNNKEL (reference sequence). Trimming removed 1 base from V and 4 bases from J, with 13 bases in between.

Sample: peripheral blood. This clonotype originated in a human donor in a cohort sampled during active COVID-19. This chain connects TRBV3-1 (or the pseudogene TRBV3-2) to TRBJ1-2; maybe TRBD1 (5 bases). The CDR3 sequence is CASSQGRSTGYGYTF. CDR3 DNA sequence: TGTGCCAGCAGCCAAGGAAGGTCAACAGGCTATGGCTACACCTTC.